The T cell receptor beta chain under discussion was sequenced for a study of blood T cells in healthy people across ages. Looking at the study overall: Roughly one uniquely barcoded beta molecule per two T cells was captured.

Points on this clonotype: Its matching antigen is unknown.

There were at least 5 micrograms of total RNA extracted from every sample. V shed 6 bases and J shed 5 bases, with 14 bases lying between them. The germline V gene has CDR1 SNHLY and CDR2 FYNNEI. This CDR3 is built from 14 residues. Findings and caveats of the study: Expanded clonotype changes were possibly confounded by unknown donor CMV status.

A second about 7 to 11 cycle PCR used barcoded and J-beta primers. TCRdb passed the 5' RACE reads through MiXCR, listing each CDR3 protein once. The sample includes about 1 million distinct CDR3 sequences, 20% to 25% of them seen just once. The sample also formed part of further work on T cells of mothers and their children. As reported in that work: For each mother, over 8 million TCR beta CDR3 reads were obtained, and for each child, 2.5 million to 3 million.

Sequenced sample: blood. The sequence was obtained from a girl aged 2 to 10 in good health. J is TRBJ2-1 and V is TRBV2; no clear D. CDR3 DNA: TGTGCCAGCAGCCGGCTAGGGCCTAACAATGAGCAGTTCTTC. Protein sequence: CASSRLGPNNEQFF.